Each of the 18 T cell receptor beta chains below was sequenced from the same sample in a study of blood T cells in healthy people across ages. Then a second PCR, running roughly 6 to 11 cycles, was carried out with a sample-barcoded 5' primer and a J-beta primer mix. TCRdb ran MiXCR on the 5' RACE reads and lists one entry per CDR3 protein. The table has 1.5 million to 1.8 million distinct CDR3 sequences, approximately 42% seen once; the top ten hold roughly 3.7%. The sequencing sample was made of blood. The receptor source for this set is a woman aged 18-29 years in good health.

V and J are TRBV29-1 and TRBJ2-7; D gene ambiguous. This CDR3 is 12 amino acids long. Trimming shortened V by 0 bases and J by 5 bases, and 8 bases separated the two germline ends. CDR1 and CDR2 from the germline V gene are SQVTM and ANQGSEA. DNA of the CDR3: TGCAGCGTTGAAGAAGGGATGCACGAGCAGTACTTC. Translated, it gives CSVEEGMHEQYF.

This clonotype was counted only a few times. This rearrangement joins TRBV25-1 to TRBJ2-3, with D maybe TRBD2 (6 bases). Germline V gene data show CDR1 as MGHDK and CDR2 as SYGVNS. V was clipped by 7 bases and J by 2 bases, with 13 bases between them. The CDR3 runs to 14 residues. CDR3 sequence reads: CASMTSRTTDTQYF. The CDR3 DNA sequence: TGTGCCAGCATGACTAGTAGGACCACAGATACGCAGTATTTT.

This clonotype has more than one count but fewer than ten. The chain couples TRBV12-5 to TRBJ2-1; D not certain. Looked up from germline, CDR1 is LGHNT and CDR2 is FRNRAP. This CDR3 comprises 13 residues. The V end lost 2 bases, the J end lost 4 bases, and 6 bases lay between the germline ends. The CDR3 DNA reads TGTGCTAGTGGTTTGCGAACGTACAATGAGCAGTTCTTC. This translates into CASGLRTYNEQFF. Full variable domain (outside the CDR3, taken from reference TRBV12-5 and TRBJ2-1): DARVTQTPRHKVTEMGQEVTMRCQPILGHNTVFWYRQTMMQGLELLAYFRNRAPLDDSGMPKDRFSAEMPDATLATLKIQPSEPRDSAVYFCASGLRTYNEQFFGPGTRLTVL.

The chain links TRBV21-1 to TRBJ2-1; the table's TRBD1 call for D was not verified on the DNA. TRBV21-1 is recorded as a pseudogene. This CDR3 comprises 14 residues. In DNA, the CDR3 is TGTGCCAGCAGCAAGGACAGGCGCTACAATGAGCAGTTCTTC. Translating it yields CASSKDRRYNEQFF.

The genes are TRBV6-1 and TRBJ1-5, with D possibly being TRBD1 (6 bases). CDR1 and CDR2 (germline): MNHNS, SASEGT. This CDR3 contains 13 residues. The V end lost 8 bases, the J end lost 4 bases, and 12 bases lay between the germline ends. CDR3 DNA: TGTGCCAGCGTACCAGGGACAAATCAGCCCCAGCATTTT. Translation: CASVPGTNQPQHF.

This clonotype was observed a handful of times. The V call is TRBV7-9, the J call TRBJ2-3, with D perhaps TRBD2 (7 bases). Germline CDR1 is SEHNR and CDR2 is FQNEAQ (reference sequence). Deletions cut 0 bases from V and 0 bases from J, with 10 bases between. This CDR3 has 16 amino acids. CDR3 in amino acids: CASSLARGGSTDTQYF. CDR3 DNA: TGTGCCAGCAGCTTAGCGAGGGGGGGAAGCACAGATACGCAGTATTTT. Variable domain in full (rest from reference TRBV7-9 and TRBJ2-3): DTGVSQNPRHKITKRGQNVTFRCDPISEHNRLYWYRQTLGQGPEFLTYFQNEAQLEKSRLLSDRFSAERPKGSFSTLEIQRTEQGDSAMYLCASSLARGGSTDTQYFGPGTRLTVL.

This clonotype has more than one count but fewer than ten. The CDR3 DNA is TGCGCCAGCAGCCGATCCGGGACAGGCTACAATGAGCAGTTCTTC. The encoded protein is CASSRSGTGYNEQFF. The V and J genes are TRBV4-1 and TRBJ2-1; 8 bases are a match to TRBD1. CDR1 is MGHRA, CDR2 YSYEKL, per germline. J lost 3 bases, V lost 4 bases, and 5 bases had no gene match. The CDR3 has 15 residues.

This chain connects TRBV27 to TRBJ2-7, with D perhaps being TRBD1 or TRBD2 (6 bases each). Germline CDR1 reads MNHEY; CDR2 reads SMNVEV (reference sequence). This CDR3 has 17 amino acids. Trimming stripped 2 bases from V and 0 bases from J, with 17 bases between. This chain's CDR3 is CASSLASLGGLSYEQYF. The CDR3 bases are TGTGCCAGCAGTTTAGCTAGCCTGGGGGGCCTCTCCTACGAGCAGTACTTC.

The CDR3 DNA sequence: TGTGCCAGCAGTGAGGGGCTCAATCAGCCCCAGCATTTT. Its protein product is CASSEGLNQPQHF. V and J are TRBV2 and TRBJ1-5; possible D gene TRBD1, 5 bases. The CDR3 has 13 amino acids. Trimming removed 3 bases from V and 3 bases from J, with 6 bases in between. Germline CDR1 is SNHLY and CDR2 is FYNNEI.

The V gene is TRBV5-1, the J gene TRBJ1-1, with 9 bases that match TRBD1. This CDR3 is 13 amino acids long. V lost 4 bases and J lost 8; bases outside the gene matches: 6. Germline-derived CDR1 and CDR2 are SGHRS and YFSETQ. The CDR3 DNA sequence: TGCGCCAGCAGCGCGTGGGACAGGGAGGAAGCTTTCTTT. Protein sequence: CASSAWDREEAFF.

In this sample, this clonotype turned up many times. This rearrangement joins TRBV2 to TRBJ2-1, with TRBD2 identical over 8 bases. The CDR3 has 15 residues. Germline V lookup: CDR1 SNHLY, CDR2 FYNNEI. After removal of 3 bases from V and 0 bases from J, the junction contained 1 base not matched to a gene. DNA of the CDR3: TGTGCCAGCAGTGACCTAGCGGGCTCCTACAATGAGCAGTTCTTC. It encodes CASSDLAGSYNEQFF. Filled out from reference TRBV2 and TRBJ2-1, the complete variable domain reads EPEVTQTPSHQVTQMGQEVILRCVPISNHLYFYWYRQILGQKVEFLVSFYNNEISEKSEIFDDQFSVERPDGSNFTLKIRSTKLEDSAMYFCASSDLAGSYNEQFFGPGTRLTVL.

The rearrangement uses TRBV28 and TRBJ2-7, with D unresolved. The length of the CDR3 is 13 residues. V lost 3 bases and J 7 bases, leaving 13 bases between the germline ends. Looked up from germline, CDR1 is MDHEN and CDR2 is SYDVKM. DNA for the CDR3: TGTGCCAGCAGTTTCAGGACCCTCGGGGAGCAGTACTTC. Protein product: CASSFRTLGEQYF.

Only a few counts were recorded for this clonotype. The J gene is TRBJ1-4, the V gene TRBV4-3; D not resolved. The CDR3 loop spans 15 amino acids. Trimming left V 1 base short and J 5 bases short, with 11 bases between. Germline CDR1 reads LGHNA; CDR2 reads YSLEER. CDR3 bases: TGCGCCAGCAGCCAAGGCTTACAGAGAAATGAAAAACTGTTTTTT. Encoded protein: CASSQGLQRNEKLFF.

This sequence joins TRBV7-9 and TRBJ2-7; 9 nucleotides align to TRBD1. The CDR3 length is 16 residues. Germline assignment: CDR1 SEHNR and CDR2 FQNEAQ (reference sequence). Trimming at V came to 2 bases and at J to 3 bases, leaving 8 bases not matched to a gene. This CDR3 is CASSLRTGAKGYEQYF. In nucleotides, the CDR3 is TGTGCCAGCAGCTTACGGACAGGGGCTAAAGGCTACGAGCAGTACTTC.

This clonotype has only a few counts. This rearrangement joins TRBV7-2 to TRBJ2-7; TRBD2 matches at 10 bases. Germline loops: CDR1 SGHTA, CDR2 FQGNSA. With 5 bases clipped from V and 3 bases from J, the junction kept 13 bases outside the gene matches. This CDR3 is built from 17 residues. CDR3 loop: CASSQRLAGAPGYEQYF. CDR3 nucleotide sequence: TGTGCCAGCAGCCAAAGGCTAGCGGGGGCACCAGGCTACGAGCAGTACTTC.

The CDR3 loop reads CASRKTGALTEAFF. In nucleotides, the CDR3 is TGTGCCAGCAGGAAAACAGGGGCGCTCACTGAAGCTTTCTTT. The chain employs TRBV6-5 and TRBJ1-1; 7 bases agree with TRBD1. Germline V gene lookup returns CDR1 MNHEY and CDR2 SVGAGI. The J segment lost 4 bases and the V segment lost 6 bases, leaving 8 bases of the junction unmatched. The length of the CDR3 is 14 residues.

The chain uses TRBV12-3 or TRBV12-4 and TRBJ2-2; a weak D match, TRBD1 (6 bases). Trimming removed 6 bases at V and 1 base at J, with 9 bases between. The CDR3 totals 14 residues. The CDR3 DNA is TGTGCCAGCAGGGACAGAAGGAACACCGGGGAGCTGTTTTTT. Protein sequence: CASRDRRNTGELFF.

The chain has TRBV6-6 and TRBJ2-7, with unresolved D. The germline V gene has CDR1 MNHNY and CDR2 SVGAGI (reference sequence). V lost 2 bases to trimming and J lost 2 bases, with 7 bases between them. This CDR3 contains 13 residues. For the CDR3, the DNA is TGTGCCAGCAGTTACGGAGTGACCTACGAGCAGTACTTC. Translated, it gives CASSYGVTYEQYF.